This T cell receptor beta chain was profiled in a study of HIV-infected patients and healthy controls. A few counts support this clonotype. One entry per CDR3 protein, called by TCRdb with MiXCR from the 5' RACE reads. The sample carries 55,000 to 70,000 distinct CDR3 sequences, roughly 21% recorded once. The CDR3 loop spans 14 amino acids. V was clipped by 8 bases and J by 8 bases, with 19 bases between them. Germline-derived CDR1 and CDR2 are SGHVS and FQNEAQ. The receptor comes from a human donor in good health. The J gene is TRBJ2-1, the V gene TRBV7-8; the D gene is possibly TRBD2 (7 bases). Input material: CD4+ T cells from blood. The CDR3 DNA reads as TGTGCCAGCGGGGTGGGGGGGCGTCGGGATGAGCAGTTCTTC. Translated: CASGVGGRRDEQFF.